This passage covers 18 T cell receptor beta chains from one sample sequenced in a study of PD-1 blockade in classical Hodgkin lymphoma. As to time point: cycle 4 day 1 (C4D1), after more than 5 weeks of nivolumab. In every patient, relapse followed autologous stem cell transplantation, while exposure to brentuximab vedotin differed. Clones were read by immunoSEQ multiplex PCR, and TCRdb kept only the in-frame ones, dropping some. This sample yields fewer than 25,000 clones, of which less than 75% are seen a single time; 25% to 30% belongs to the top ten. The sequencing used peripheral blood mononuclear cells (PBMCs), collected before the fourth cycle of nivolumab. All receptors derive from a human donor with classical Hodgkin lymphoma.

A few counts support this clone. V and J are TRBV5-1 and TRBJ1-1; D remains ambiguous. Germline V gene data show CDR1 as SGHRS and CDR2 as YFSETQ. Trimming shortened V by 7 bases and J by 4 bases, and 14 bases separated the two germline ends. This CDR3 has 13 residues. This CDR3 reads CASHPPSLTEAFF. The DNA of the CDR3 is TGCGCCAGCCACCCCCCCAGCCTCACTGAAGCTTTCTTT.

Written as DNA, the CDR3 is TGTGCCAGCTCACCAAGGCAGGAAACCTACAATGAGCAGTTCTTC. Translated: CASSPRQETYNEQFF. The genes are TRBV18 and TRBJ2-1; D is unresolved. Germline values: CDR1 KGHSH, CDR2 LQKENI. The V end lost 2 bases, the J end lost 2 bases, and 10 bases lay between the germline ends. The CDR3 spans 15 residues.

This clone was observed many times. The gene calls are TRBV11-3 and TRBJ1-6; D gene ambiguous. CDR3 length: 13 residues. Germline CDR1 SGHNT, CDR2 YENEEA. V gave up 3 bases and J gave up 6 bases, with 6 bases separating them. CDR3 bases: TGTGCCAGCAGCTTGGAGAGTAATTCACCCCTCCACTTT. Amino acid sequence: CASSLESNSPLHF.

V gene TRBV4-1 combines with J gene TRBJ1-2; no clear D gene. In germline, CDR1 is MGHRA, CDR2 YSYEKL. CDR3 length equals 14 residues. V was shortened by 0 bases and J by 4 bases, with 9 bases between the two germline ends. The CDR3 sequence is CASSQEGRSYGYTF. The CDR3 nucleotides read TGCGCCAGCAGCCAAGAGGGCAGGAGCTATGGCTACACCTTC.

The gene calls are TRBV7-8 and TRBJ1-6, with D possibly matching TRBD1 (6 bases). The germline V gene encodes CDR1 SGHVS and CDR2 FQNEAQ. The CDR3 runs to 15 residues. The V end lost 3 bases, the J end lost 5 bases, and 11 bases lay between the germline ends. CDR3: CASSFSRTDNSPLHF. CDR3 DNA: TGTGCCAGCAGCTTCTCTCGGACAGATAATTCACCCCTCCACTTT.

The DNA for the CDR3 is TGTGCCACCAGCAGAGAGGGGGCTCCACTCGATGAGCAGTTCTTC. Protein product: CATSREGAPLDEQFF. The chain carries TRBV15 and TRBJ2-1; D perhaps matches TRBD1 (6 bases). V dropped 0 bases and J dropped 8 bases, with 14 bases sitting between them. The CDR3 extends over 15 amino acids. Germline V gene sequence: CDR1 LNHNV, CDR2 YYDKDF (reference sequence).

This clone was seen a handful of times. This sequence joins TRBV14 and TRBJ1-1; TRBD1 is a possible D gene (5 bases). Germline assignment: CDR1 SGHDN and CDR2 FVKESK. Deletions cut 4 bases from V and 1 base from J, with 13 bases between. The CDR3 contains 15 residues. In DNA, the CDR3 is TGTGCCAGCAGCCCTCAAGCAGGGCCGAACACTGAAGCTTTCTTT. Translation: CASSPQAGPNTEAFF.

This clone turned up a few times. The CDR3 loop is CASSLTGAHNSPLHF. The CDR3 coding sequence is TGCGCCAGCAGTCTAACGGGGGCGCATAATTCACCCCTCCACTTT. V is TRBV5-1 and J is TRBJ1-6; D might be TRBD1 (6 bases). Trimming left V 5 bases short and J 5 bases short, with 14 bases between. There are 15 residues in the CDR3. The V gene's germline CDR1 is SGHRS and CDR2 YFSETQ.

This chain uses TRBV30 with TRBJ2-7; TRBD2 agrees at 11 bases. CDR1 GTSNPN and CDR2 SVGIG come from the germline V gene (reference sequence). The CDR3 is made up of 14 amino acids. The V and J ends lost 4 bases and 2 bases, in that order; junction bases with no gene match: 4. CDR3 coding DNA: TGTGCCTGGACTAGCGGGGGGCCCGCCTACGAGCAGTACTTC. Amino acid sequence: CAWTSGGPAYEQYF.

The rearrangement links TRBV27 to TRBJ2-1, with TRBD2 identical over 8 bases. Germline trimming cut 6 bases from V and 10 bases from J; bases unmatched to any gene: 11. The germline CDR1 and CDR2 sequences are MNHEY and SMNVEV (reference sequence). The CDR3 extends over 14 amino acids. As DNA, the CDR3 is TGTGCCAGCAGGAGCCCGGGGGGGCTTAACGAGCAGTTCTTC. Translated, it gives CASRSPGGLNEQFF.

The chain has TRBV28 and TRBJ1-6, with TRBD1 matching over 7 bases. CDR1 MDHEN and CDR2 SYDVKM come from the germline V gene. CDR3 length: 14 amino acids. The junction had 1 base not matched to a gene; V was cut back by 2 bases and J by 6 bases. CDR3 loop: CASSLQGVNSPLHF. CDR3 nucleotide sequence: TGTGCCAGCAGTTTACAGGGGGTTAATTCACCCCTCCACTTT.

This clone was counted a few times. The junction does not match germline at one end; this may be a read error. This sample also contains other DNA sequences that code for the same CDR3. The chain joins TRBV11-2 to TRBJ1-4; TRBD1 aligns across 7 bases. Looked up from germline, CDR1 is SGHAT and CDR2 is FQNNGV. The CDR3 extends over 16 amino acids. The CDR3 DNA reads TGCGCCAGCAGCCCTCAAGGGGGACAGAGTAATGAAAAACTGTTTTTT. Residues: CASSPQGGQSNEKLFF.

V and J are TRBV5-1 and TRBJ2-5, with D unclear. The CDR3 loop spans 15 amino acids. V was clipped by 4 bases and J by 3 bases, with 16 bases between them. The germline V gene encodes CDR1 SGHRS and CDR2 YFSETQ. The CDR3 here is CASSALAGREETQYF. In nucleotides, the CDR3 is TGCGCCAGCAGCGCCCTGGCCGGGCGAGAAGAGACCCAGTACTTC.

The chain's CDR3 is CASRGSPTDRTMGTQYF. CDR3 DNA sequence: TGTGCCAGCAGGGGCAGCCCGACCGACAGGACCATGGGGACCCAGTACTTC. The rearrangement uses TRBV2 and TRBJ2-5; TRBD1 might be the D (6 bases). Germline V CDR1 and CDR2: SNHLY, FYNNEI. This CDR3 contains 17 residues. Trimming cost V 6 bases and J 7 bases, with 27 bases left between them.

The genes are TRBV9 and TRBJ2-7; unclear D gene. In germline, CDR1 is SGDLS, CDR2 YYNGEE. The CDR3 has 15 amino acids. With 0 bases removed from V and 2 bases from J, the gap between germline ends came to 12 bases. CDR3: CASSVGASSTYEQYF. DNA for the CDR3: TGTGCCAGCAGCGTAGGAGCCAGCTCGACCTACGAGCAGTACTTC.

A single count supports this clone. The CDR3 is CSVGNIVPYNEQFF. The CDR3 DNA reads as TGCAGCGTTGGAAATATAGTCCCCTACAATGAGCAGTTCTTC. This chain connects TRBV29-1 to TRBJ2-1, with D uncertain. This CDR3 is built from 14 residues. V lost 4 bases and J lost 2, with 12 bases in between. Germline loops: CDR1 SQVTM, CDR2 ANQGSEA.

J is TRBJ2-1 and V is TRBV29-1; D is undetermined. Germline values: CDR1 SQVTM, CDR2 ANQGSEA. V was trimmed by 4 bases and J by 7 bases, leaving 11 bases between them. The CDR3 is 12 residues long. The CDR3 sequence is CSVAKGPNEQFF. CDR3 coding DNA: TGCAGCGTTGCGAAGGGTCCAAATGAGCAGTTCTTC.

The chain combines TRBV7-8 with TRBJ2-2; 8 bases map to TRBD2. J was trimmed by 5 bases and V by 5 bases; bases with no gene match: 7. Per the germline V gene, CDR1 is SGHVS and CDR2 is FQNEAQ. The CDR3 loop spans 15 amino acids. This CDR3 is CASSEAGGATGELFF. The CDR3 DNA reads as TGTGCCAGCAGCGAGGCGGGGGGTGCTACCGGGGAGCTGTTTTTT. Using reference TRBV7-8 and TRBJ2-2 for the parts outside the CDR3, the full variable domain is GAGVSQSPRYKVAKRGQDVALRCDPISGHVSLFWYQQALGQGPEFLTYFQNEAQLDKSGLPSDRFFAERPEGSVSTLKIQRTQQEDSAVYLCASSEAGGATGELFFGEGSRLTVL.